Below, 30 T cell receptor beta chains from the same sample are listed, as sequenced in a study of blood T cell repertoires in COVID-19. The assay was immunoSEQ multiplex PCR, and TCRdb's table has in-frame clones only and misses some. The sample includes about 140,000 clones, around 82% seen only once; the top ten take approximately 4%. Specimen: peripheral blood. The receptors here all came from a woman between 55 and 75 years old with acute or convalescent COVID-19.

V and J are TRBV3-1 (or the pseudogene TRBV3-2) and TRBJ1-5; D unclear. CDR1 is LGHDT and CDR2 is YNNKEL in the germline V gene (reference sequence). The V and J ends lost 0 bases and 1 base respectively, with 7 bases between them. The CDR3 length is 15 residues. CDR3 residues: CASSQDAGSNQPQHF. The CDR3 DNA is TGTGCCAGCAGCCAAGATGCGGGGAGCAATCAGCCCCAGCATTTT.

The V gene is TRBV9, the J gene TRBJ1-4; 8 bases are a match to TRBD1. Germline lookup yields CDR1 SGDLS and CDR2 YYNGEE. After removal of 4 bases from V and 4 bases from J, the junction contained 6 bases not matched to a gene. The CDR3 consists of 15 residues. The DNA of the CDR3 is TGTGCCAGCAGCAGGGGGACAGGAAATAATGAAAAACTGTTTTTT. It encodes CASSRGTGNNEKLFF.

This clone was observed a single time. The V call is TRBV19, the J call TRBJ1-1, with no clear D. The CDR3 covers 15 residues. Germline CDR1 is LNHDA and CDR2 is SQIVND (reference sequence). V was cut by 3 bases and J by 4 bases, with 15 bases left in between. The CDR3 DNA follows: TGTGCCAGTAGTATTTATCCGGGAACGGGCACTGAAGCTTTCTTT. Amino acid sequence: CASSIYPGTGTEAFF.

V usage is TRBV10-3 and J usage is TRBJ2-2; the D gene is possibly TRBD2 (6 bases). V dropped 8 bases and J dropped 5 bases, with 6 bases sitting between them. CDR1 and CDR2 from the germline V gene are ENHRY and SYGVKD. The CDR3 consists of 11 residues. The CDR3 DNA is TGTGCCATCGGGGGGACCGGGGAGCTGTTTTTT. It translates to CAIGGTGELFF.

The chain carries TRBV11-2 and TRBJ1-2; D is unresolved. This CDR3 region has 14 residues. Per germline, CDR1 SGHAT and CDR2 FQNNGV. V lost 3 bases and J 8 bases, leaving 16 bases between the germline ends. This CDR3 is CASSLTLEATGYTF. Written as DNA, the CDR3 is TGTGCCAGCAGCTTGACTCTGGAGGCGACCGGCTACACCTTC.

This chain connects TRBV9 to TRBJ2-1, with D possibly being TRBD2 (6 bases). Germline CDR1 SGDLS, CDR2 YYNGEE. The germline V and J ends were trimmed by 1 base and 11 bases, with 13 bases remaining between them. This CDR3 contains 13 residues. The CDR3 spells CASSVFTGAKQFF. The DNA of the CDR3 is TGTGCCAGCAGCGTATTTACGGGAGCGAAGCAGTTCTTC.

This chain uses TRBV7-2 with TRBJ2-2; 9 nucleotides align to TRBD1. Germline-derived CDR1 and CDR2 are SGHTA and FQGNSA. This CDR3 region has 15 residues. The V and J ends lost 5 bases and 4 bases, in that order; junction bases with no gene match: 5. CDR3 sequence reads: CASSLTGGRTGELFF. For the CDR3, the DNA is TGTGCCAGCAGCCTGACAGGGGGACGCACCGGGGAGCTGTTTTTT.

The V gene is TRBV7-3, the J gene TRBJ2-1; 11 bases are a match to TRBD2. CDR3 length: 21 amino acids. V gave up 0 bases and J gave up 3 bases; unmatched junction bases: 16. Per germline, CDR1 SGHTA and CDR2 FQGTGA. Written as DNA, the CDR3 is TGTGCCAGCAGCTTAACGGGTAGCGGGAGGGCCGTACGAGCTTACTACAATGAGCAGTTCTTC. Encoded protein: CASSLTGSGRAVRAYYNEQFF.

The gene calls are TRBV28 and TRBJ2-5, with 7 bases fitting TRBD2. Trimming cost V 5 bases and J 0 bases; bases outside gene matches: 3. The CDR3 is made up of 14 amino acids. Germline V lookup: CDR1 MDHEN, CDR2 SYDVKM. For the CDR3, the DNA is TGTGCCAGCAGTCAAACTAGCGACCAAGAGACCCAGTACTTC. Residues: CASSQTSDQETQYF.

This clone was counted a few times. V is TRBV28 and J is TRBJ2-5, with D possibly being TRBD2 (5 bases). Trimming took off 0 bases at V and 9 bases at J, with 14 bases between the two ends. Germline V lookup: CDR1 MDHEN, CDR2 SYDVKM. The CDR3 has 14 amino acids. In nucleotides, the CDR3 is TGTGCCAGCAGTTTATGGGGCTCGGGATCGGCCCAGTACTTC. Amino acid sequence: CASSLWGSGSAQYF.

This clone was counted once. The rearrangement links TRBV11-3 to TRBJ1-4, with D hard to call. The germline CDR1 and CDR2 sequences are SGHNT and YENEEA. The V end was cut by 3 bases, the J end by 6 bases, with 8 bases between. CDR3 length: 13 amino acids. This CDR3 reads CASSLNRYEKLFF. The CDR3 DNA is TGTGCCAGCAGCTTGAATCGGTATGAAAAACTGTTTTTT.

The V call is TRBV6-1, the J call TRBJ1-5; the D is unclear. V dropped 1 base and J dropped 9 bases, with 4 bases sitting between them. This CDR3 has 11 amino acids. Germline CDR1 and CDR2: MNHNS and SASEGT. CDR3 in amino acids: CASSEVWPQHF. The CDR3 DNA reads TGTGCCAGCAGTGAAGTATGGCCCCAGCATTTT.

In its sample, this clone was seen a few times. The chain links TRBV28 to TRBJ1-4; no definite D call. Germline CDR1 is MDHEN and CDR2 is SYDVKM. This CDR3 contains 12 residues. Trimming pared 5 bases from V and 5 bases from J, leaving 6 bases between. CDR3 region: CASSRLNEKLFF. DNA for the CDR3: TGTGCCAGCAGTAGACTCAATGAAAAACTGTTTTTT.

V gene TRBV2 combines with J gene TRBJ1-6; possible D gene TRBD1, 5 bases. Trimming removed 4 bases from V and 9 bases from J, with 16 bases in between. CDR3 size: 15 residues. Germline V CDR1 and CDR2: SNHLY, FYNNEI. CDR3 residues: CASSGRGQRFSPLHF. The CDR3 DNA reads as TGTGCCAGCAGTGGACGAGGACAACGATTTTCACCCCTCCACTTT.

The CDR3 loop reads CASSRLADNTDTQYF. The CDR3 nucleotides are TGTGCCAGCAGCCGTCTAGCAGACAACACAGATACGCAGTATTTT. This chain links TRBV7-8 with TRBJ2-3; possibly TRBD2 for D (5 bases). Germline CDR1 SGHVS, CDR2 FQNEAQ. The V end lost 5 bases, the J end lost 2 bases, and 14 bases lay between the germline ends. The CDR3 runs to 15 residues.

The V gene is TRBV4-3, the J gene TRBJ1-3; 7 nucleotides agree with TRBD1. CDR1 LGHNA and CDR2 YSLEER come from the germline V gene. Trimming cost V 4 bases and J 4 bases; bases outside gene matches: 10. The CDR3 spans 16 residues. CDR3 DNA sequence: TGCGCCAGCAGCCGCGGGGACAGTCGGTGGGGAAACACCATATATTTT. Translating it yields CASSRGDSRWGNTIYF.

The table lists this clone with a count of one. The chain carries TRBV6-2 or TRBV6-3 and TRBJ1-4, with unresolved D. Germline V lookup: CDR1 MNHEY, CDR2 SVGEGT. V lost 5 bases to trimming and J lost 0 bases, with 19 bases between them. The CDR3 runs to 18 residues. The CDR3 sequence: CASSPGQSSRPTNEKLFF. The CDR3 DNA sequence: TGTGCCAGCAGTCCGGGTCAGTCAAGTAGACCAACTAATGAAAAACTGTTTTTT.

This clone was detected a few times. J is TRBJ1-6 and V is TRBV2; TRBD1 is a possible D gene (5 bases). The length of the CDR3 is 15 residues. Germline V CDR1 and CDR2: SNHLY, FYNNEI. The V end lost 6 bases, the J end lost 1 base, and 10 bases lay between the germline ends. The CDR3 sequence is CASSREGSYNSPLHF. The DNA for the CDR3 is TGTGCCAGCAGCAGGGAAGGTTCCTATAATTCACCCCTCCACTTT.

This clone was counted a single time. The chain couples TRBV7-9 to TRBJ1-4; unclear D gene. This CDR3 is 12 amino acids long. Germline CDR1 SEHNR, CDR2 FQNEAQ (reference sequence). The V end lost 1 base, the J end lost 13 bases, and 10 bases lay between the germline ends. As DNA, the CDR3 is TGTGCCAGCAGCTTAGAAACTGGAGTACTGTTTTTT. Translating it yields CASSLETGVLFF.

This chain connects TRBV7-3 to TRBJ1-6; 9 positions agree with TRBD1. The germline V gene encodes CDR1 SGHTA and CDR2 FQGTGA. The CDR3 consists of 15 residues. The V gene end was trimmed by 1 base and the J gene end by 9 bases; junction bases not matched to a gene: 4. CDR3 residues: CASSLNRGPGSPLHF. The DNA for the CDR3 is TGTGCCAGCAGCTTAAACAGGGGGCCGGGTTCACCCCTCCACTTT.

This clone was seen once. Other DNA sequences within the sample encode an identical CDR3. The chain's CDR3 is CASSLVAGGPDEQFF. The DNA for the CDR3 is TGCGCCAGCAGCTTGGTGGCGGGAGGGCCAGATGAGCAGTTCTTC. The chain carries TRBV5-1 and TRBJ2-1; 9 bases are a match to TRBD2. J gave up 8 bases and V 0 bases, and 6 bases lay outside the gene matches. Germline V CDR1 and CDR2: SGHRS, YFSETQ. The CDR3 covers 15 residues.

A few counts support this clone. CDR3 in DNA: TGTGCCAGCAGTTTTTTATGGAACAGCTCCTACAATGAGCAGTTCTTC. The encoded protein is CASSFLWNSSYNEQFF. This sequence joins TRBV28 and TRBJ2-1; D is ambiguous. Trimming left V 3 bases short and J 0 bases short, with 12 bases between. The CDR3 has 16 residues. Germline V lookup: CDR1 MDHEN, CDR2 SYDVKM.

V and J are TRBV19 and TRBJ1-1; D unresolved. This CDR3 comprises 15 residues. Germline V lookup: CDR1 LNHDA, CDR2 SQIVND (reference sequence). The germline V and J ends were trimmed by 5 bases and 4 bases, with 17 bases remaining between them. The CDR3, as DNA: TGTGCCAGTAGTCCCCGACATACCCGGGGCACTGAAGCTTTCTTT. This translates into CASSPRHTRGTEAFF.

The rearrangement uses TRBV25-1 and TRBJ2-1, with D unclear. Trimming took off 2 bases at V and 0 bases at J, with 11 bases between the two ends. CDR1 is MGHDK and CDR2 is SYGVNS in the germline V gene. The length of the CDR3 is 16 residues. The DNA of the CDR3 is TGTGCCAGCAGTGAAAATTGGTCGGGCTCCTACAATGAGCAGTTCTTC. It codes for CASSENWSGSYNEQFF.

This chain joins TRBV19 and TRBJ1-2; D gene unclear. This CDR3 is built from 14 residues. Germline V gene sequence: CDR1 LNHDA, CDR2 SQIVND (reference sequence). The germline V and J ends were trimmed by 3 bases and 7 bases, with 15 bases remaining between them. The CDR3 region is CASSIRLLLSGYTF. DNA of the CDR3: TGTGCCAGTAGTATCAGGCTTCTGTTATCTGGCTACACCTTC.

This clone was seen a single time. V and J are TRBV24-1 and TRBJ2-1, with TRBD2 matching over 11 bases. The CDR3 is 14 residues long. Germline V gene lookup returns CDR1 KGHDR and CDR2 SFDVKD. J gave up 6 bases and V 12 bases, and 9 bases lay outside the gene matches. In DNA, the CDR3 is TGTGCCTCCCTACTAGCGGGAGATCTCAATGAGCAGTTCTTC. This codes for CASLLAGDLNEQFF.

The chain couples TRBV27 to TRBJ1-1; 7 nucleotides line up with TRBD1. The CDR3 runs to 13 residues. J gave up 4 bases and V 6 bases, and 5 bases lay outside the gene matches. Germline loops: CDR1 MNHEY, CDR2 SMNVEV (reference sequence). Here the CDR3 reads CASRLNRGTEAFF. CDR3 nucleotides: TGTGCCAGCAGACTTAACAGGGGCACTGAAGCTTTCTTT.

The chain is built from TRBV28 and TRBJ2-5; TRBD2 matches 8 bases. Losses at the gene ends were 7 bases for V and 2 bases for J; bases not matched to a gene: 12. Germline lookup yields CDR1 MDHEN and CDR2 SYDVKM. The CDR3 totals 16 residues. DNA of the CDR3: TGTGCCAGCACCAGGCGGGGGGCAGGGAATCAAGAGACCCAGTACTTC. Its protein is CASTRRGAGNQETQYF.

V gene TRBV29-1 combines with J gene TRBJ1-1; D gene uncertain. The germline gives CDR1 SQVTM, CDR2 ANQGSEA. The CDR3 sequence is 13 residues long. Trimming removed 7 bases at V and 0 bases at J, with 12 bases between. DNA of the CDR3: TGCAGCGCAACAGAGGGTGTGAACACTGAAGCTTTCTTT. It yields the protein CSATEGVNTEAFF.

Here the CDR3 reads CASSYPGTGGETQYF. The CDR3 DNA reads TGTGCCAGCAGTTACCCAGGGACAGGCGGAGAGACCCAGTACTTC. The chain couples TRBV6-2 or TRBV6-3 to TRBJ2-5; 8 bases align to TRBD1. The CDR3 length is 15 residues. CDR1 is MNHEY and CDR2 is SVGEGT in the germline V gene. Germline trimming cut 2 bases from V and 4 bases from J; bases unmatched to any gene: 6.